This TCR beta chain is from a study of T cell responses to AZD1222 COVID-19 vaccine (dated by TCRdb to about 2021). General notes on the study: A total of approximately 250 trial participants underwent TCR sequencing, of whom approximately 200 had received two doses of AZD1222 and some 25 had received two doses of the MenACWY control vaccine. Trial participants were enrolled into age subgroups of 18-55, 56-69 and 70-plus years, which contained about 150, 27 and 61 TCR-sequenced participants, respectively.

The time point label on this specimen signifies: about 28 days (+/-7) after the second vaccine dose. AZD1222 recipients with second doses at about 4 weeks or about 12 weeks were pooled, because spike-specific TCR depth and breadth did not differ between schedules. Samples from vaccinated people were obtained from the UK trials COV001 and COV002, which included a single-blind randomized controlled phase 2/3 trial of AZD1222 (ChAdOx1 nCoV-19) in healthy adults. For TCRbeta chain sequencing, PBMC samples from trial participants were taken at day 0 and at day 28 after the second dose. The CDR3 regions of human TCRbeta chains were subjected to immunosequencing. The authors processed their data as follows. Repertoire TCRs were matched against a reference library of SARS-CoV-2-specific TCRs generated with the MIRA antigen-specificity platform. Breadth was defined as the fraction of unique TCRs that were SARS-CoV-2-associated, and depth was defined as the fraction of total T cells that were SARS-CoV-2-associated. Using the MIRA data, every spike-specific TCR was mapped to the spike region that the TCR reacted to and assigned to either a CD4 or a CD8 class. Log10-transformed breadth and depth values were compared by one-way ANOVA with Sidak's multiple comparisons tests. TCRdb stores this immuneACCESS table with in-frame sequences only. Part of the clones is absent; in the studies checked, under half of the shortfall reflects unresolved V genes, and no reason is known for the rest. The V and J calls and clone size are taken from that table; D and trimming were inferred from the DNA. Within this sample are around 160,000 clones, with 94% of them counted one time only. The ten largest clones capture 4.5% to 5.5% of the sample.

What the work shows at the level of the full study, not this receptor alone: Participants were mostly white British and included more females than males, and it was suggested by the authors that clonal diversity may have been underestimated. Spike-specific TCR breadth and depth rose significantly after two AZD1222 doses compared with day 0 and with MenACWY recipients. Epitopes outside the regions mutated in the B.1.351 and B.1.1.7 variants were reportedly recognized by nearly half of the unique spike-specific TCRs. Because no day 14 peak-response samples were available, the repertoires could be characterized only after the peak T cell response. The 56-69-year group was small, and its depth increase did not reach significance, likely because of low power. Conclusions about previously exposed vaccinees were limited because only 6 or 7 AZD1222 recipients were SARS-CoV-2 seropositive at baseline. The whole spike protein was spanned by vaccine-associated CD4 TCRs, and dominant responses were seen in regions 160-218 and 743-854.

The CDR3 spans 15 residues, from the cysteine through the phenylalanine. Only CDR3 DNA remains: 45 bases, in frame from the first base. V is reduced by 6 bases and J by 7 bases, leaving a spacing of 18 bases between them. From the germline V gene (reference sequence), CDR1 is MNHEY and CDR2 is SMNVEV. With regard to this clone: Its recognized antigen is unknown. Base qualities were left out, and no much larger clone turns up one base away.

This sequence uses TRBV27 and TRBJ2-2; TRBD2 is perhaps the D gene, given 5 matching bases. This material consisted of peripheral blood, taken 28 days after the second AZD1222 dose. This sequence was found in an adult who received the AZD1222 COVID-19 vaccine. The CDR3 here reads CASSPPLGSVGELFF. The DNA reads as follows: TGTGCCAGCAGCCCCCCTTTGGGGAGCGTCGGGGAGCTGTTTTTT.